The T cell receptor beta chain described here comes from a study of breast tumors, draining lymph nodes, adjacent tissues. V lost 8 bases and J lost 5, with 13 bases in between. Germline CDR1 and CDR2: MNHNY and SVGAGI (reference sequence). This CDR3 comprises 12 residues. Using its own MiXCR run on the multiplex PCR reads, TCRdb lists one record per CDR3 protein. Among roughly 14,000 distinct CDR3 sequences, around 52% were seen once, and the ten largest hold roughly 31%. Many counts were recorded for this clonotype. The antigen remains undetermined. A much larger clone is a single base away; this may be a read error. The study's findings and limits: Tumors had less TCR diversity than lymph nodes, more than nontumor tissue. Tumor and nontumor repertoires were significantly more similar in luminal-like than in basal-like breast cancer.

The receptor's source is a female donor with breast cancer. Some clones in this sample may be carry-over from other donors' samples. Sequenced material: tumor-adjacent breast tissue. This chain links TRBV6-6 with TRBJ2-7; no reliable D call. The CDR3 nucleotides read TGTGCCAGCGGGCGGCTTAAGGACGAGCAGTACTTC. This gives the protein CASGRLKDEQYF.